This is a list of T cell receptor beta chains from one sample in a study of blood T cells in healthy people across ages. TCRdb analysed the 5' RACE reads with MiXCR anew, one entry per CDR3 protein. The sample includes around 1.1 million distinct CDR3 sequences, around two fifths of them seen just once. Sequencing was carried out using blood. Receptor source: a man aged 18 to 30 in good health. CDR3s include the opening cysteine and the closing phenylalanine or tryptophan. D genes are given only for firm matches. For some rows the clone size is stated as once, few or many, or as a class when expanded; others skip it.

J	V	size	D	CDR3	DNA
TRBJ1-5	TRBV6-2/TRBV6-3	many	.	CASSLWTANNQPQHF	TGTGCCAGCAGTTTGTGGACAGCGAACAATCAGCCCCAGCATTTT
TRBJ2-3	TRBV29-1	few	.	CSGTSDTDTQYF	TGCAGCGGAACGAGCGACACAGATACGCAGTATTTT
TRBJ1-2	TRBV6-5	few	.	CASSPLLGNGYTF	TGTGCCAGCAGCCCCCTATTGGGGAATGGCTACACCTTC
TRBJ1-2	TRBV28	.	.	CASSRFPAANYGYTF	TGTGCCAGCAGTAGGTTCCCGGCAGCTAACTATGGCTACACCTTC
TRBJ1-6	TRBV21-1	.	.	CASSRSGGYSPLHF	TGTGCCAGCAGCAGGTCAGGGGGGTATTCACCCCTCCACTTT
TRBJ2-5	TRBV4-2	.	TRBD2	CASSQGTSHETQYF	TGTGCCAGCAGCCAAGGGACTAGTCACGAGACCCAGTACTTC
TRBJ1-2	TRBV6-1	.	.	CASRSRETGRKNYGYTF	TGTGCCAGCAGGAGTCGGGAAACAGGGAGAAAGAACTATGGCTACACCTTC
TRBJ2-5	TRBV2	few	.	CARWGEDAGETQYF	TGTGCCAGGTGGGGGGAAGACGCCGGGGAGACCCAGTACTTC
TRBJ2-5	TRBV7-9	.	.	CASSPPGTFSRNEHYF	TGTGCCAGCAGCCCACCCGGGACTTTCTCCAGGAATGAGCATTACTTC
TRBJ1-2	TRBV20-1	.	.	CSANAVLYGYTF	TGCAGTGCTAACGCGGTCCTCTATGGCTACACCTTC
TRBJ2-5	TRBV6-6	.	TRBD2	CASSLRAGGLPEQYF	TGTGCCAGCAGTCTCAGGGCGGGGGGGCTCCCTGAGCAGTACTTC
TRBJ1-2	TRBV29-1	.	.	CSVDGQNLGGYTF	TGCAGCGTTGACGGACAGAACCTAGGAGGCTACACCTTC
TRBJ1-2	TRBV20-1	.	TRBD1	CSAPPTGDYGYTF	TGCAGTGCCCCTCCCACAGGGGACTATGGCTACACCTTC
TRBJ1-2	TRBV4-3	few	.	CASSQDLVGDYGYTF	TGCGCCAGCAGCCAAGATTTGGTTGGAGACTATGGCTACACCTTC
TRBJ2-3	TRBV24-1	few	.	CATGGWSSRDFLTDTQYF	TGTGCCACCGGAGGGTGGTCGAGCCGGGATTTCCTCACAGATACGCAGTATTTT
TRBJ1-4	TRBV30	once	TRBD1	CAWSILTGDNEKLFF	TGTGCCTGGAGTATCCTGACAGGGGATAATGAAAAACTGTTTTTT
TRBJ1-1	TRBV7-2	.	TRBD1	CASSLTKGQGEGTEAFF	TGTGCCAGCAGCTTAACCAAGGGACAGGGGGAAGGCACTGAAGCTTTCTTT
TRBJ2-4	TRBV12-3/TRBV12-4	.	.	CASSLNKNIQYF	TGTGCCAGCAGTTTAAACAAAAACATTCAGTACTTC
TRBJ2-3	TRBV5-1	.	TRBD1	CASSLDGTVGVDTQYF	TGCGCCAGCAGCTTGGACGGGACAGTTGGGGTAGATACGCAGTATTTT
TRBJ2-7	TRBV6-6	.	.	CASGCGNEQYF	TGTGCCAGCGGTTGCGGCAATGAGCAGTACTTC
TRBJ2-1	TRBV7-2	.	TRBD1	CASSVQDRAAQFF	TGTGCCAGCAGCGTTCAGGACAGGGCTGCGCAGTTCTTC
TRBJ1-1	TRBV2	.	.	CASWAGVRNTEAFF	TGTGCCAGCTGGGCAGGGGTCAGGAACACTGAAGCTTTCTTT
TRBJ2-5	TRBV7-6	.	.	CASSLGRLETQYF	TGTGCCAGCAGCTTAGGGAGACTGGAGACCCAGTACTTC
TRBJ2-1	TRBV24-1	.	.	CATSGPRNEQFF	TGTGCCACCAGCGGACCTAGGAATGAGCAGTTCTTC
TRBJ1-4	TRBV12-3/TRBV12-4	.	.	CASSPSWGSEKLFF	TGTGCCAGCAGTCCTTCTTGGGGTAGTGAAAAACTGTTTTTT
TRBJ1-2	TRBV27	many	.	CASSLSAAYGYTF	TGTGCCAGCAGTTTATCGGCAGCCTATGGCTACACCTTC
TRBJ1-2	TRBV20-1	few	.	CSARVDRLLEGYTF	TGCAGTGCTAGAGTTGACAGGCTTCTTGAGGGCTACACCTTC
TRBJ1-4	TRBV29-1	.	.	CSVDPNGGGGEKLFF	TGCAGCGTTGATCCCAATGGGGGAGGTGGAGAAAAACTGTTTTTT
TRBJ2-1	TRBV3-1	many	TRBD2	CASSQLAVTYNEQFF	TGTGCCAGCAGCCAACTAGCGGTGACCTACAATGAGCAGTTCTTC
TRBJ2-7	TRBV9	once	TRBD1	CASSATGNNEQYF	TGTGCCAGCAGTGCGACAGGGAATAACGAGCAGTACTTC
TRBJ2-2	TRBV7-2	few	.	CASSPQTENTGELFF	TGTGCCAGCAGCCCCCAGACAGAGAACACCGGGGAGCTGTTTTTT
TRBJ2-7	TRBV20-1	.	TRBD1	CSARNRGSYEQYF	TGCAGTGCTAGAAACAGGGGGTCATACGAGCAGTACTTC
TRBJ2-5	TRBV2	.	TRBD2	CASSELAGIGSETQYF	TGTGCCAGCAGTGAGTTAGCGGGGATCGGGTCGGAGACCCAGTACTTC
TRBJ2-1	TRBV12-3/TRBV12-4	many	.	CASSIGTYEQFF	TGTGCCAGCAGTATCGGGACCTATGAGCAGTTCTTC
TRBJ1-1	TRBV11-2	once	.	CAGSFTGRDTEAFF	TGTGCCGGCAGCTTCACAGGGCGAGACACTGAAGCTTTCTTT
TRBJ2-1	TRBV18	few	.	CASSPQGDYYNEQFF	TGTGCCAGCTCACCTCAGGGGGACTACTACAATGAGCAGTTCTTC
TRBJ1-3	TRBV20-1	.	TRBD1	CSAGRQGVGNTIYF	TGCAGTGCTGGGCGACAGGGGGTCGGAAACACCATATATTTT
TRBJ2-6	TRBV12-3/TRBV12-4	few	.	CASKSPNIVVWTSHSPGANVLTF	TGTGCCAGCAAAAGCCCAAATATTGTGGTATGGACATCTCATAGCCCTGGGGCCAACGTCCTGACTTTC
TRBJ1-1	TRBV5-1	.	.	CASSLTPVQDMNTEAFF	TGCGCCAGCAGCTTGACCCCCGTACAGGATATGAACACTGAAGCTTTCTTT
TRBJ1-2	TRBV20-1	.	TRBD1	CSATPDREETYGYTF	TGCAGTGCTACCCCGGACAGGGAGGAGACATATGGCTACACCTTC
TRBJ1-2	TRBV7-8	.	TRBD1	CASSLGGGAGCGYTF	TGTGCCAGCAGCTTAGGAGGGGGCGCGGGCTGTGGCTACACCTTC
TRBJ1-5	TRBV7-2	.	.	CASSLAGAGSNQPQHF	TGTGCCAGCAGCTTAGCGGGTGCAGGAAGCAATCAGCCCCAGCATTTT
TRBJ2-3	TRBV7-3	.	.	CASSFLQGTDTQYF	TGTGCCAGCAGCTTTCTCCAGGGCACAGATACGCAGTATTTT
TRBJ1-2	TRBV12-3/TRBV12-4	.	TRBD1	CASSFKGTGPYGYTF	TGTGCCAGCAGTTTCAAAGGGACAGGGCCCTATGGCTACACCTTC
TRBJ1-1	TRBV30	few	.	CAWSVRGGTEAFF	TGTGCCTGGAGTGTGAGGGGTGGCACTGAAGCTTTCTTT
TRBJ2-7	TRBV7-9	few	.	CASSLEGGLQYF	TGTGCCAGCAGCTTAGAGGGGGGCTTGCAGTACTTC
TRBJ1-2	TRBV25-1	.	.	CASSGLGLIYGYTF	TGTGCCAGCAGTGGCCTGGGACTGATCTATGGCTACACCTTC
TRBJ2-1	TRBV20-1	.	TRBD1	CSARGQGFDEQFF	TGCAGTGCTAGAGGACAGGGTTTCGATGAGCAGTTCTTC
TRBJ2-1	TRBV10-3	.	.	CAIMAASYNEQFF	TGTGCCATCATGGCAGCCTCCTACAATGAGCAGTTCTTC
TRBJ1-1	TRBV18	.	TRBD1	CASSPWDRGMNTEAFF	TGTGCCAGCTCACCTTGGGACAGGGGGATGAACACTGAAGCTTTCTTT
TRBJ2-7	TRBV6-4	.	TRBD1	CASSPTGESYNEQYF	TGTGCCAGCAGTCCTACAGGGGAGTCCTACAATGAGCAGTACTTC